A selection of T cell receptor beta chains follows, all from one sample in a study of T-cell memory formation after mild COVID-19. TCRdb analysed the 5' RACE reads with MiXCR anew, one entry per CDR3 protein. The repertoire consists of about 190,000 distinct CDR3 sequences, with around 18% occurring once and the leading ten covering 2.4%. Sequenced sample: PBMCs or a T cell subset sorted from them (not recorded which). These receptors were collected from an adult woman who had mild COVID-19 (a few samples of this study predate the infection). Cell type and time point are not known. CDR3s include the opening cysteine and the closing phenylalanine or tryptophan. The order of the fields is J gene, clone size, V gene, D gene, CDR3 DNA, CDR3 protein. The D gene is left open where the match is weak. Expanded clones are given a class, and other clones once, few, many or no size at all.

TRBJ2-2,.,TRBV7-3,.,TGTGCCAGCAGCAGGGCCGGGGGAGCGAACACCGGGGAGCTGTTTTTT,CASSRAGGANTGELFF
TRBJ1-3,.,TRBV12-3/TRBV12-4,TRBD1,TGTGCCAGCAGTGTTAACAGGGGGTCGCGTTCTGGAAACACCATATATTTT,CASSVNRGSRSGNTIYF
TRBJ2-1,few,TRBV5-1,TRBD2,TGCGCCAGCAGCTTTTGGCTAGCGGATGATGAGCAGTTCTTC,CASSFWLADDEQFF
TRBJ2-3,few,TRBV3-1,.,TGTGCCAGCAGCCGGGGCGAGTCAGATACGCAGTATTTT,CASSRGESDTQYF
TRBJ2-5,.,TRBV7-6,TRBD2,TGTGCCAGCAGCTTAGGCCTAATACGAGCGGGGAAACAAGAGACCCAGTACTTC,CASSLGLIRAGKQETQYF
TRBJ1-1,.,TRBV5-8,.,TGTGCCAGCAGCTTTACGGGGCGTACTGAAGCTTTCTTT,CASSFTGRTEAFF
TRBJ1-2,.,TRBV4-2,.,TGTGCCAGCAGCCAAACACAAACCGGGGAAAGTGGCTACACCTTC,CASSQTQTGESGYTF
TRBJ2-5,few,TRBV20-1,.,TGCAGTGCTAGTAACGTAGAGACCCAGTACTTC,CSASNVETQYF
TRBJ2-5,few,TRBV20-1,.,TGCAGTGCTAGAGATATCCGGTCCACTAAGGGGACCCAGTACTTC,CSARDIRSTKGTQYF
TRBJ1-1,.,TRBV7-7,.,TGTGCTAGCAGCTTGTGGAAGAACACTGAAGCTTTCTTT,CASSLWKNTEAFF
TRBJ1-2,.,TRBV24-1,.,TGTGCCACCAGTGATTTCCGACAGAGCTATGGCTACACCTTC,CATSDFRQSYGYTF
TRBJ2-5,.,TRBV5-5,.,TGTGCCAGCAGGAAAAGTTTCTACTGGGAAGAGACCCAGTACTTC,CASRKSFYWEETQYF
TRBJ1-3,.,TRBV12-3/TRBV12-4,.,TGTGCCTTCGGACGGAACTCTGGAAACACCATATATTTT,CAFGRNSGNTIYF
TRBJ2-7,.,TRBV20-1,.,TGCAGCCCCAGTGGTCCGGGCACACCGAGCTCCTACGAGCAGTACTTC,CSPSGPGTPSSYEQYF
TRBJ2-5,few,TRBV7-2,TRBD1,TGTGCCAGCAGCAGCCGGACAGGGGGCTTAAAGACCCAGTACTTC,CASSSRTGGLKTQYF
TRBJ2-3,.,TRBV20-1,.,TGCAGTGCTGAAAGCAGCGGCAGGCTGGGTACGCAGTATTTT,CSAESSGRLGTQYF
TRBJ2-7,.,TRBV12-3/TRBV12-4,TRBD1,TGTGCCAGCAGTCGGTGGACAGGGAACTACGAGCAGTACTTC,CASSRWTGNYEQYF
TRBJ1-5,few,TRBV2,TRBD1,TGTGCCAGCAGTAGTCAGGGGGTCCTCAATCAGCCCCAGCATTTT,CASSSQGVLNQPQHF
TRBJ2-3,few,TRBV7-9,.,TGTGCCAGCAGCTCCCTTTCTTTGCGGAGCACAGATACGCAGTATTTT,CASSSLSLRSTDTQYF
TRBJ2-4,few,TRBV15,.,TGTGCCACCGGCCGGGAAGCCAAAAACATTCAGTACTTC,CATGREAKNIQYF
TRBJ2-1,.,TRBV4-3,.,TGCGCCAGCAGCCAAGCAGGCCCCGATGAGCAGTTCTTC,CASSQAGPDEQFF
TRBJ1-1,.,TRBV7-2,.,TGTGCCAGCAGCTTAGGTCTCACTGAAGCTTTCTTT,CASSLGLTEAFF
TRBJ2-7,.,TRBV5-5,TRBD2,TGTGCCAGCAGCTTACCTGGGACTAGCGGGAGCCACGAGCAGTACTTC,CASSLPGTSGSHEQYF
TRBJ2-7,.,TRBV5-4,.,TGTGCCAGCAGCTTGGTCAACAGGGTCGAGCAGTACTTC,CASSLVNRVEQYF
TRBJ2-3,.,TRBV6-2/TRBV6-3,.,TGTGCCAGCACTGGTTACGGGGGCGGGATAGCAGATACGCAGTATTTT,CASTGYGGGIADTQYF
TRBJ1-6,once,TRBV30,.,TGTGCCTGGGGAAGACAGTATAATTCACCCCTCCACTTT,CAWGRQYNSPLHF
TRBJ2-5,few,TRBV6-5,TRBD2,TGTGCCAGCAGAAGGGCCAGCGGGAGACCGGAGACCCAGTACTTC,CASRRASGRPETQYF
TRBJ2-5,.,TRBV5-1,TRBD2,TGCGCCAGCAGCCACGGGACTAGCGGCCTAGAGACCCAGTACTTC,CASSHGTSGLETQYF
TRBJ1-2,.,TRBV29-1,.,TGCAGCGTTGAGCCCCCTATGGTCTTCCTCTATGGCTACACCTTC,CSVEPPMVFLYGYTF
TRBJ1-4,.,TRBV27,.,TGTGCCAGCAGTTTAAGGTGGACCTCGGGACGGATTAATGAAAAACTGTTTTTT,CASSLRWTSGRINEKLFF
TRBJ2-1,.,TRBV7-2,TRBD2,TGTGCCAGCAGCTTAGAACCGGGAGGGGTTACGAACAATGAGCAGTTCTTC,CASSLEPGGVTNNEQFF
TRBJ2-2,few,TRBV12-3/TRBV12-4,.,TGTGCCACCCAGCCGGGGGGCAACACCGGGGAGCTGTTTTTT,CATQPGGNTGELFF
TRBJ2-3,.,TRBV7-9,.,TGTGCCAGCAGCCCGAGGAGCAAGAGCACAGATACGCAGTATTTT,CASSPRSKSTDTQYF
TRBJ2-7,.,TRBV29-1,.,TGCAGCGTTGGAGAAGGGCGCGAGCAGTACTTC,CSVGEGREQYF
TRBJ2-3,.,TRBV3-1,TRBD2,TGTGCCAGCAGCCAAGGCCAGCGGGGGGCCCCAGATACGCAGTATTTT,CASSQGQRGAPDTQYF
TRBJ2-1,many,TRBV20-1,.,TGCAGTGCTTACCCCCCTCGTGGGAGGGGGACCAATGAGCAGTTCTTC,CSAYPPRGRGTNEQFF
TRBJ2-7,.,TRBV29-1,.,TGCAGCGTTGCCGGGGGAGTCTTAGGCGAGCAGTACTTC,CSVAGGVLGEQYF
TRBJ1-6,.,TRBV7-2,.,TGTGCCAGCAGCCCAGCTAATTCACCCCTCCACTTT,CASSPANSPLHF
TRBJ1-4,.,TRBV2,.,TGTGCCAGCAGCGCCCCGGGTCAGGGTGATGAAAAACTGTTTTTT,CASSAPGQGDEKLFF
TRBJ2-2,many,TRBV5-4,TRBD2,TGTGCCACCTCAGGGGGAGGACTAGCGGGGGGCACGAACACCGGGGAGCTGTTTTTT,CATSGGGLAGGTNTGELFF
TRBJ2-1,few,TRBV7-2,TRBD2,TGTGCCAGCAGCTTTCCGACTAGCGGGGGTAGGTCCTACAATGAGCAGTTCTTC,CASSFPTSGGRSYNEQFF
TRBJ2-5,.,TRBV18,.,TGTGCCAGCTCACCACCGTTGGCAGTTAGGGAGACCCAGTACTTC,CASSPPLAVRETQYF
TRBJ2-3,few,TRBV14,TRBD2,TGTGCCAGCAGCCAAGATCGACTAGCGGGAGCGCTTGGGGATACGCAGTATTTT,CASSQDRLAGALGDTQYF
TRBJ1-2,few,TRBV12-3/TRBV12-4,.,TGTGCCAGCAGTCGTCGTGGCTACACCTTC,CASSRRGYTF